The clone carrying this TCR beta chain was counted a few times. The source of the sample is a study of T cells in Graves' hyperthyroidism and ophthalmopathy. The CDR3 loop spans 15 amino acids. Germline trimming cut 3 bases from V and 4 bases from J; bases unmatched to any gene: 10. Germline assignment: CDR1 GTSNPN and CDR2 SVGIG (reference sequence). Amplified TCR beta CDR3 regions came from RNA transcripts. The HTBI primer set drove a first-round RT-PCR of the TCR CDR3. A single record per CDR3 protein comes from TCRdb applying MiXCR to the multiplex PCR reads. The sample has around 520,000 distinct CDR3 sequences, approximately 25% seen once; the top ten hold about 11%.

This chain connects TRBV30 to TRBJ2-5, with TRBD1 matching 8 bases. The receptor's source is a woman aged 25-40 years with Graves' ophthalmopathy. Input material: blood. This CDR3 reads CAWRPLSRGLETQYF. In DNA, the CDR3 is TGTGCCTGGAGACCCCTGAGCAGGGGGCTAGAGACCCAGTACTTC.